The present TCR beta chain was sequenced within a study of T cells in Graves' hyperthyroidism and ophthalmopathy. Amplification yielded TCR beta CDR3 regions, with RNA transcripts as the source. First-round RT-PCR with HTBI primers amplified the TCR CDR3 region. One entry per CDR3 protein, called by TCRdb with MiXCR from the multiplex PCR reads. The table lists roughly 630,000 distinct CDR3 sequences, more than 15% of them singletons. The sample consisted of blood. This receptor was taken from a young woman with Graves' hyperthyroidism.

CDR3 amino acids: CASSASGGNTDTQYF. CDR3 DNA sequence: TGTGCCAGCTCAGCTAGCGGGGGTAACACAGATACGCAGTATTTT. V usage is TRBV18 and J usage is TRBJ2-3, with 10 bases lining up with TRBD2. V gave up 5 bases and J gave up 2 bases; unmatched junction bases: 4. CDR1 is KGHSH, CDR2 LQKENI, per germline. CDR3 length equals 15 residues. Variable domain in full (rest from reference TRBV18 and TRBJ2-3): NAGVMQNPRHLVRRRGQEARLRCSPMKGHSHVYWYRQLPEEGLKFMVYLQKENIIDESGMPKERFSAEFPKEGPSILRIQQVVRGDSAAYFCASSASGGNTDTQYFGPGTRLTVL.